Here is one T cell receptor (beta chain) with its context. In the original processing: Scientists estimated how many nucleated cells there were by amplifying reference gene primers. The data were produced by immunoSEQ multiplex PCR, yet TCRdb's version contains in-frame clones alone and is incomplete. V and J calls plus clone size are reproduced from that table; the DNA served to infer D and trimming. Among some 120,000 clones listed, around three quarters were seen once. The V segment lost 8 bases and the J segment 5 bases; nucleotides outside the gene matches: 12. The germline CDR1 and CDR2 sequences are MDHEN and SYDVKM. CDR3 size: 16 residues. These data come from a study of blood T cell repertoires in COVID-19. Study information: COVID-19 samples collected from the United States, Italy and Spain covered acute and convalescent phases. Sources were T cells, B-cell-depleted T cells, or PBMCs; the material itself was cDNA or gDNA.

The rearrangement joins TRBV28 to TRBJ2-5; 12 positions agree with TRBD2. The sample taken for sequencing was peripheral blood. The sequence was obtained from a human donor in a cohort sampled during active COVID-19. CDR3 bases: TGTGCCAGCTCCGAGCCGACTAGCGGGGGAGTGGAGACCCAGTACTTC. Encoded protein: CASSEPTSGGVETQYF.